This TCR beta chain was sequenced during a study of CD8 T cells in ankylosing spondylitis. Worth noting for this clonotype: Its antigen remains unidentified.

A quantitative 5'-RACE method, one with molecular barcodes, was used to make TCR beta libraries. TCRdb re-derived calls from the 5' RACE reads in MiXCR, one entry per CDR3 protein. This table holds roughly 670,000 distinct CDR3 sequences, roughly 20% found once. Study-wide results and limits: Within matched ankylosing spondylitis synovial fluid, disease-linked clones were reportedly significantly enriched. Clones linked to disease, bearing a CD8+ phenotype, were relatively rare in peripheral blood. One TCR beta motif, made up of eight highly homologous variants, appeared characteristic of ankylosing spondylitis blood. Certain motif variants had earlier been reported in reactive arthritis synovial fluid and blood.

Sequencing was performed on blood, either unsorted or a sorted T cell fraction (not recorded which). The sequence derives from a male donor with ankylosing spondylitis.

The CDR3 bases are TGTGCCAGCAGCTTAGTTCGTCTAGCGGGGGGGCTATCGCCCACAGATACGCAGTATTTT. It translates to CASSLVRLAGGLSPTDTQYF. The chain links TRBV11-2 to TRBJ2-3, with TRBD2 matching over 12 bases. CDR1 and CDR2 (germline): SGHAT, FQNNGV. The CDR3 is 20 residues long. Trimming cost V 1 base and J 2 bases; bases outside gene matches: 13.